The rows below give T cell receptor beta chains drawn from one sample of a study of blood T cells in healthy people across ages. TCRdb re-called the 5' RACE reads with MiXCR, one entry per CDR3 protein. The sample holds 1,500,000 or so distinct CDR3 sequences, around 59% seen once. Sequenced material: blood. The receptors derive from a man between 18 and 35 years old in good health. CDR3s include the opening cysteine and the closing phenylalanine or tryptophan. Each record gives: clone size, V gene, D gene, J gene, CDR3 DNA, CDR3 protein. The D gene is left open where the match is weak. Part of the rows lack a size; the others show once, few, many or a class for expanded clones.

clone_size: .; v_call: TRBV5-1; d_call: .; j_call: TRBJ1-2; cdr3_nt: TGCGCCAGCAGCCCCACACATGGGTCTAGGGGCTACACCTTC; cdr3_aa: CASSPTHGSRGYTF
clone_size: .; v_call: TRBV28; d_call: .; j_call: TRBJ2-1; cdr3_nt: TGTGCCAGCACAGCAGGGTACAATGAGCAGTTCTTC; cdr3_aa: CASTAGYNEQFF
clone_size: .; v_call: TRBV20-1; d_call: TRBD1; j_call: TRBJ2-1; cdr3_nt: TGCAGTGCTGTCGGGACAGAAGCTTCCTACAATGAGCAGTTCTTC; cdr3_aa: CSAVGTEASYNEQFF
clone_size: .; v_call: TRBV4-1; d_call: .; j_call: TRBJ2-5; cdr3_nt: TGCGCCAGCAGCCAAGAGAGAGGGGTTGCGGAGACCCAGTACTTC; cdr3_aa: CASSQERGVAETQYF
clone_size: .; v_call: TRBV9; d_call: .; j_call: TRBJ2-6; cdr3_nt: TGTGCCAGCAGAAGTGATGGGGCCAACGTCCTGACTTTC; cdr3_aa: CASRSDGANVLTF
clone_size: .; v_call: TRBV4-1; d_call: TRBD2; j_call: TRBJ2-7; cdr3_nt: TGCGCCAGCAGCCAAAGACTAGCCCAGGATTTAACCTACGAGCAGTACTTC; cdr3_aa: CASSQRLAQDLTYEQYF
clone_size: .; v_call: TRBV11-2; d_call: TRBD2; j_call: TRBJ2-3; cdr3_nt: TGTGCCAGCAGCTTATCCCCGGGACTAGCGGGCCCGAGGGCGTATTTT; cdr3_aa: CASSLSPGLAGPRAYF
clone_size: .; v_call: TRBV25-1; d_call: .; j_call: TRBJ1-2; cdr3_nt: TGTGTCAGCAGTGAATTGGGGGGACACTATGGCTACACCTTC; cdr3_aa: CVSSELGGHYGYTF
clone_size: .; v_call: TRBV6-2/TRBV6-3; d_call: TRBD1; j_call: TRBJ1-2; cdr3_nt: TGTGCCAGCAGATTAGACAGGGTCGGCGGCTACACCTTC; cdr3_aa: CASRLDRVGGYTF
clone_size: .; v_call: TRBV27; d_call: .; j_call: TRBJ2-7; cdr3_nt: TGTGCCAGCAGTTTAATTTCTGGGAGGCGGTACGAGCAGTACTTC; cdr3_aa: CASSLISGRRYEQYF
clone_size: .; v_call: TRBV6-5; d_call: TRBD2; j_call: TRBJ2-1; cdr3_nt: TGTGCCAGCAGTTACTCGACTAGCGGGGAGGGGTACAATGAGCAGTTCTTC; cdr3_aa: CASSYSTSGEGYNEQFF
clone_size: .; v_call: TRBV12-3/TRBV12-4; d_call: TRBD1; j_call: TRBJ2-1; cdr3_nt: TGTGCCAGCAGTCCCACCGGGACAGGGAAAGGGGGCAATGAGCAGTTCTTC; cdr3_aa: CASSPTGTGKGGNEQFF
clone_size: .; v_call: TRBV5-1; d_call: .; j_call: TRBJ1-1; cdr3_nt: TGCGCCAGCAGTCCGGGGAACCTGAACACTGAAGCTTTCTTT; cdr3_aa: CASSPGNLNTEAFF
clone_size: .; v_call: TRBV4-1; d_call: TRBD1; j_call: TRBJ1-5; cdr3_nt: TGCGCCAGCAGGGGACAGGTCTTAGGCAATCAGCCCCAGCATTTT; cdr3_aa: CASRGQVLGNQPQHF
clone_size: once; v_call: TRBV4-3; d_call: .; j_call: TRBJ1-1; cdr3_nt: TGCGCCAGCAGCCAAGGGACCGATAGTAGTGGAGCTTTCTTT; cdr3_aa: CASSQGTDSSGAFF
clone_size: .; v_call: TRBV7-2; d_call: .; j_call: TRBJ1-2; cdr3_nt: TGTGCCAGCAGCCGACACGCGACAGCTAACTATGGCTACACCTTC; cdr3_aa: CASSRHATANYGYTF
clone_size: .; v_call: TRBV7-2; d_call: .; j_call: TRBJ1-2; cdr3_nt: TGCGCCAGCAGCCAAGTTGGGACGCCGTATGGCTACACCTTC; cdr3_aa: CASSQVGTPYGYTF
clone_size: once; v_call: TRBV27; d_call: .; j_call: TRBJ2-7; cdr3_nt: TGTGCCAGCAGTCCTAAGACAGCCTTTAACTACAATGAGCAGTACTTC; cdr3_aa: CASSPKTAFNYNEQYF
clone_size: .; v_call: TRBV12-3/TRBV12-4; d_call: .; j_call: TRBJ1-2; cdr3_nt: TGTGCCAGCAGTTTTTGGGGGGGATACTATGGCTACACCTTC; cdr3_aa: CASSFWGGYYGYTF
clone_size: .; v_call: TRBV24-1; d_call: TRBD2; j_call: TRBJ2-7; cdr3_nt: TGTGCCACCAGTGATGGGGGGGATATCTCCTACGAGCAGTACTTC; cdr3_aa: CATSDGGDISYEQYF
clone_size: .; v_call: TRBV4-3; d_call: TRBD2; j_call: TRBJ2-1; cdr3_nt: TGCGCCAGCAGCCAAGAGTGGGGCCTAGCGGGGGACAACAATGAGCAGTTCTTC; cdr3_aa: CASSQEWGLAGDNNEQFF
clone_size: .; v_call: TRBV5-1; d_call: .; j_call: TRBJ2-3; cdr3_nt: TGCGCCAGCAGCCTTTGGCCCCTCAGTGGGAGCACAGATACGCAGTATTTT; cdr3_aa: CASSLWPLSGSTDTQYF
clone_size: .; v_call: TRBV3-1; d_call: TRBD1; j_call: TRBJ2-7; cdr3_nt: TGTGCCAGCAGCTACACACAGGGGGACTACGAGCAGTACTTC; cdr3_aa: CASSYTQGDYEQYF
clone_size: .; v_call: TRBV10-3; d_call: .; j_call: TRBJ1-1; cdr3_nt: TGTGCCATCAGTGGCATCCCCGGGACATTGAACACTGAAGCTTTCTTT; cdr3_aa: CAISGIPGTLNTEAFF
clone_size: .; v_call: TRBV7-9; d_call: TRBD2; j_call: TRBJ2-2; cdr3_nt: TGTGCCAGCAGCTTATCATTGACGGGAGGTCACACCGGGGAGCTGTTTTTT; cdr3_aa: CASSLSLTGGHTGELFF
clone_size: .; v_call: TRBV5-6; d_call: .; j_call: TRBJ2-3; cdr3_nt: TGTGCCAGCAGCTTGGATGCAGGGTGGACAGATACGCAGTATTTT; cdr3_aa: CASSLDAGWTDTQYF
clone_size: .; v_call: TRBV20-1; d_call: .; j_call: TRBJ2-7; cdr3_nt: TGCAGTGCTGCCCCGCAGGGCCGGAGCTTACCTTACGAGCAGTACTTC; cdr3_aa: CSAAPQGRSLPYEQYF
clone_size: .; v_call: TRBV6-2/TRBV6-3; d_call: TRBD2; j_call: TRBJ2-3; cdr3_nt: TGTGCCAGCACCCAGACTAGCGGGGGGCCAGCAGATACGCAGTATTTT; cdr3_aa: CASTQTSGGPADTQYF